This section outlines one T cell receptor (beta chain) sequence together with its context. Antigen unknown. Noted treatment: oral pan-JAK inhibitor, 5-10 mg twice daily. This record belongs to a study of CD8+ T cells in alopecia areata. Findings of the study overall: Because one nonresponder was included, the link of baseline CD8+ expansion to response is considered uncertain. With patients, TCR sharing proved less clear than in mice, a difference possibly related to HLA.

It was cDNA, reverse transcribed from extracted RNA, that served as the sequencing template. Libraries were prepared by immunoSEQ multiplex PCR; TCRdb keeps only in-frame clonotypes and omits some of them. The sample lists about 74,000 clones, around 30% occurring once. The germline V and J ends were trimmed by 0 bases and 7 bases, with 17 bases remaining between them. The CDR3 is 15 residues long. Germline CDR1 and CDR2: SGDLS and YYNGEE. This chain connects TRBV9 to TRBJ2-7; D call uncertain. This specimen consisted of CD8+ T cells sorted from blood, obtained at week 4, from a patient treated with tofacitinib. This clonotype was sampled from a human donor with alopecia areata. The CDR3: CASSVEPASPWEQYF. The CDR3, as DNA: TGTGCCAGCAGCGTAGAGCCAGCCAGCCCATGGGAGCAGTACTTC.